The clone carrying this T cell receptor (beta chain) was counted a few times. Its antigen is undetermined. The data originate from a study of response to subunit inactivated influenza vaccine. Study conclusions and caveats: There was a suggestion from the authors that each seasonal influenza vaccination recruits few new T cells.

Germline trimming cut 0 bases from V and 5 bases from J; bases unmatched to any gene: 15. CDR1 and CDR2 (germline): WNHNN, SYGVQD (reference sequence). This CDR3 is 18 amino acids long. MiXCR, run by TCRdb on the RT-PCR reads, gives a single entry per CDR3 protein. The profile shows about 160,000 distinct CDR3 sequences, roughly a tenth of them singletons. The sequenced sample was non-naive T cells sorted from PBMCs, obtained 45 days after vaccination. The chain combines TRBV10-1 with TRBJ2-5, with TRBD1 identical over 7 bases. This TCR was sampled from a man aged 45-65 years who received an inactivated influenza vaccine. The CDR3 DNA follows: TGCGCCAGCAGTGAGTCGACCCGGGGTGAGGGGGCCTCCGAGACCCAGTACTTC. As protein: CASSESTRGEGASETQYF.